This T cell receptor (beta chain) was sequenced in a study of CD8+ T cells in alopecia areata. Overall study context: At a dose of 5 to 10 mg twice daily, oral tofacitinib was given to treated patients.

Sequencing relied on a cDNA template that was reverse transcribed from extracted RNA. Generated by immunoSEQ multiplex PCR, the TCRdb table keeps only in-frame clones and is missing some. The sample contains roughly 130,000 clones, 58% of which appear only once. This clone was seen more than once but under ten times. Germline CDR1 MGHRA, CDR2 YSYEKL. J lost 1 base, V lost 1 base, and 7 bases had no gene match. The CDR3 sequence is 17 residues long. Individuals with alopecia areata gave both lesional scalp punch biopsies and peripheral blood for collection. The sample in question was CD4+ T cells sorted from blood, obtained at week 0. The chain uses TRBV4-1 and TRBJ2-7; TRBD2 aligns across 10 bases. This sequence originates from a human donor with alopecia areata. The CDR3 is CASSQGMMTSGSYEQYF. The DNA for the CDR3 is TGCGCCAGCAGCCAAGGGATGATGACTAGCGGGTCCTACGAGCAGTACTTC.